Each of the 20 T cell receptor beta chains below was sequenced from the same sample in a study of blood T cell repertoires in COVID-19. TCRdb's table, derived via immunoSEQ multiplex PCR, lists solely in-frame clones and lacks some. The sample yields over 350,000 clones, about 89% seen once. Sequences were obtained from peripheral blood. Receptors originate from a woman aged 25 to 39 with acute or convalescent COVID-19.

The gene calls are TRBV19 and TRBJ1-3; tentative D call: TRBD1 (6 bases). This CDR3 contains 16 residues. V was shortened by 7 bases and J by 2 bases, with 18 bases between the two germline ends. CDR1 LNHDA and CDR2 SQIVND come from the germline V gene (reference sequence). The DNA of the CDR3 is TGTGCCAGTACCCAGGGGTTATCCAAACCTGGAAACACCATATATTTT. Amino acid sequence: CASTQGLSKPGNTIYF.

This sequence joins TRBV4-1 and TRBJ2-7; D is perhaps TRBD1 (6 bases). Between the trimmed V and J ends, which lost 1 base and 4 bases, there was a span of 14 bases. Germline lookup yields CDR1 MGHRA and CDR2 YSYEKL. The CDR3 covers 15 residues. The CDR3 DNA follows: TGCGCCAGCAGCCAAGTGCTGGGGGCTATGTACGAGCAGTACTTC. Amino acids: CASSQVLGAMYEQYF.

The chain couples TRBV5-5 to TRBJ2-4; TRBD2 is a possible D gene (5 bases). This CDR3 spans 14 amino acids. Trimming shortened V by 4 bases and J by 7 bases, and 15 bases separated the two germline ends. Germline CDR1 reads SGHKS; CDR2 reads YYEKEE (reference sequence). CDR3 DNA sequence: TGTGCCAGCAGCCTGGGATTGGGCGGGAACATTCAGTACTTC. Protein product: CASSLGLGGNIQYF.

The chain couples TRBV7-9 to TRBJ2-1; 7 positions agree with TRBD2. CDR3 length: 11 residues. Germline loops: CDR1 SEHNR, CDR2 FQNEAQ (reference sequence). Trimming removed 5 bases from V and 11 bases from J; junction bases left unmatched: 3. CDR3 loop: CASSRDYKQFF. The CDR3 DNA reads as TGTGCCAGCAGCCGGGACTACAAGCAGTTCTTC. The variable domain in full, with the rest retrieved from reference TRBV7-9 and TRBJ2-1, is DTGVSQNPRHKITKRGQNVTFRCDPISEHNRLYWYRQTLGQGPEFLTYFQNEAQLEKSRLLSDRFSAERPKGSFSTLEIQRTEQGDSAMYLCASSRDYKQFFGPGTRLTVL.

J is TRBJ1-2 and V is TRBV5-1; the match to TRBD1 covers 8 bases. V lost 0 bases to trimming and J lost 4 bases; unmatched junction nucleotides: 5. The CDR3 is 15 amino acids. From germline, CDR1 is SGHRS and CDR2 YFSETQ. The CDR3 spells CASSLGGQGSYGYTF. As DNA, the CDR3 is TGCGCCAGCAGCTTGGGAGGACAGGGATCCTATGGCTACACCTTC.

This rearrangement joins TRBV6-6 to TRBJ1-5; D might be TRBD1 (5 bases). CDR3 size: 15 residues. The germline gives CDR1 MNHNY, CDR2 SVGAGI (reference sequence). Trimming took 5 bases from V and 2 from J, leaving 13 bases between them. The chain's CDR3 is CASSQFGGGNQPQHF. The CDR3 DNA reads TGTGCCAGCAGTCAGTTTGGGGGGGGCAATCAGCCCCAGCATTTT.

The chain couples TRBV7-6 to TRBJ2-1, with D unresolved. Trimming pared 1 base from V and 7 bases from J, leaving 8 bases between. Germline assignment: CDR1 SGHVS and CDR2 FNYEAQ. The CDR3 runs to 13 residues. CDR3: CASSLGGENEQFF. CDR3 coding DNA: TGTGCCAGCAGCTTAGGAGGAGAAAATGAGCAGTTCTTC.

The CDR3 protein is CAWSPANNEQFF. The CDR3 DNA sequence: TGTGCCTGGAGTCCCGCTAACAATGAGCAGTTCTTC. The chain carries TRBV30 and TRBJ2-1; no reliable D call. Trimming left V 2 bases short and J 5 bases short, with 7 bases between. CDR3 length: 12 amino acids. CDR1 and CDR2 from the germline V gene are GTSNPN and SVGIG (reference sequence).

DNA for the CDR3: TGCGCCAGCAGTGGACAGGGGGTAGACGGCTACACCTTC. Translating it yields CASSGQGVDGYTF. The chain combines TRBV10-2 with TRBJ1-2; TRBD1 matches at 9 bases. CDR1 is WSHSY, CDR2 SAAADI, per germline. J lost 8 bases, V lost 4 bases, and 5 bases had no gene match. The CDR3 length is 13 residues.

The chain has TRBV19 and TRBJ1-1; perhaps TRBD1 as D (6 bases). Trimming removed 1 base from V and 4 bases from J, with 19 bases in between. The CDR3 has 17 residues. Germline CDR1 LNHDA, CDR2 SQIVND (reference sequence). CDR3 nucleotide sequence: TGTGCCAGTAGTATAGGAGTAGCGACAGGTCTGGGCACTGAAGCTTTCTTT. Translating it yields CASSIGVATGLGTEAFF.

The genes are TRBV12-5 and TRBJ1-5; no reliable D call. The CDR3 totals 14 residues. The V and J ends lost 6 bases and 3 bases respectively, with 12 bases between them. Per the germline V gene, CDR1 is LGHNT and CDR2 is FRNRAP. The DNA of the CDR3 is TGTGCTAGTGGACAAGTTCACGACAATCAGCCCCAGCATTTT. Its translation: CASGQVHDNQPQHF.

The chain combines TRBV10-3 with TRBJ1-1, with D possibly matching TRBD1 (6 bases). Trimming cost V 0 bases and J 1 base, with 6 bases left between them. The CDR3 runs to 14 residues. Per the germline V gene, CDR1 is ENHRY and CDR2 is SYGVKD. The CDR3 reads CAISESGGNTEAFF. DNA of the CDR3: TGTGCCATCAGTGAGTCAGGGGGGAACACTGAAGCTTTCTTT.

Here the CDR3 DNA reads TGTGCCAGCAGCTTATTGGGCCCCCTAGATACGCAGTATTTT. This translates into CASSLLGPLDTQYF. This chain links TRBV7-3 with TRBJ2-3; the D is unclear. The CDR3 contains 14 residues. V lost 2 bases to trimming and J lost 5 bases, with 11 bases between them. CDR1 and CDR2 from the germline V gene are SGHTA and FQGTGA.

This rearrangement joins TRBV10-3 to TRBJ2-1, with 10 bases lining up with TRBD2. Germline V gene data show CDR1 as ENHRY and CDR2 as SYGVKD. The CDR3 extends over 12 amino acids. V shed 8 bases and J 7 bases; nucleotides not matched to a gene: 2. As DNA, the CDR3 is TGTGCCATCGGACTAGCGGTGAATGAGCAGTTCTTC. It encodes CAIGLAVNEQFF.

The chain links TRBV6-6 to TRBJ1-1; no firm D call. V lost 4 bases to trimming and J lost 11 bases, with 20 bases between them. Germline V lookup: CDR1 MNHNY, CDR2 SVGAGI (reference sequence). This CDR3 has 14 residues. The CDR3, as DNA: TGTGCCAGCAGTTCCCCCCAAACGGGATGGGTGGCTTTCTTT. Protein sequence: CASSSPQTGWVAFF.

V usage is TRBV6-1 and J usage is TRBJ2-3; 9 bases line up with TRBD1. With 1 base clipped from V and 4 bases from J, the junction kept 0 bases outside the gene matches. Germline loops: CDR1 MNHNS, CDR2 SASEGT. This CDR3 is built from 14 residues. CDR3 amino acids: CASSEGTGADTQYF. The CDR3 DNA sequence: TGTGCCAGCAGTGAAGGGACAGGGGCAGATACGCAGTATTTT.

The V and J genes are TRBV4-1 and TRBJ2-7; 16 positions agree with TRBD2. The CDR3 contains 18 residues. V shed 2 bases, J shed 5 bases, and the junction held 9 bases outside the gene matches. The germline CDR1 and CDR2 sequences are MGHRA and YSYEKL. CDR3 loop: CASSQSPGTSGGANEQYF. DNA of the CDR3: TGCGCCAGCAGCCAATCCCCCGGGACTAGCGGGGGGGCTAACGAGCAGTACTTC.

The chain combines TRBV6-1 with TRBJ1-2; a weak D match, TRBD1 (6 bases). Germline CDR1 is MNHNS and CDR2 is SASEGT. There are 13 residues in the CDR3. Deletions cut 2 bases from V and 8 bases from J, with 12 bases between. In DNA form, the CDR3 reads TGTGCCAGCAGTGAATACAGGGAAGGAGGCTACACCTTC. It yields the protein CASSEYREGGYTF.

V and J are TRBV30 and TRBJ2-2; D may be TRBD1 (6 bases). Per the germline V gene, CDR1 is GTSNPN and CDR2 is SVGIG (reference sequence). Trimming shortened V by 5 bases and J by 7 bases, and 17 bases separated the two germline ends. The CDR3 contains 14 residues. The CDR3 protein is CAWERHRVGGELFF. In DNA, the CDR3 is TGTGCCTGGGAGAGGCACAGGGTAGGCGGGGAGCTGTTTTTT.

V gene TRBV25-1 combines with J gene TRBJ2-1, with TRBD1 matching 10 bases. The germline CDR1 and CDR2 sequences are MGHDK and SYGVNS. The J segment lost 7 bases and the V segment lost 8 bases, leaving 5 bases of the junction unmatched. The CDR3 totals 13 residues. As DNA, the CDR3 is TGTGCCAGCGCCGGGACAGGGGAAAATGAGCAGTTCTTC. Protein sequence: CASAGTGENEQFF.